The rows below give T cell receptor beta chains drawn from one sample of a study of T cell responses to AZD1222 COVID-19 vaccine. The assay was immunoSEQ multiplex PCR, and TCRdb's table has in-frame clones only and misses some. The table records roughly 150,000 clones, roughly 89% of them present only once. The specimen was peripheral blood, collected 28 days after the second AZD1222 dose. These TCRs come from an adult who received the AZD1222 COVID-19 vaccine. Both conserved end residues are part of each CDR3. Fields, in order: V gene, clone size, J gene, D gene, CDR3 DNA, CDR3 protein. A D gene is named only where the DNA matches it firmly. Expanded clones are given a class, and other clones once, few, many or no size at all.

v_call: TRBV4-1; clone_size: NA; j_call: TRBJ1-6; d_call: NA; cdr3_nt: TGCGCCAGCAGCCCCCCCCCGGGACACGCTAATTCACCCCTCCACTTT; cdr3_aa: CASSPPPGHANSPLHF
v_call: TRBV6-6; clone_size: NA; j_call: TRBJ1-2; d_call: TRBD1; cdr3_nt: TGTGCCAGCAGGGACAGGGTTTTCCGCCACGATGACTACACCTTC; cdr3_aa: CASRDRVFRHDDYTF
v_call: TRBV19; clone_size: NA; j_call: TRBJ1-2; d_call: NA; cdr3_nt: TGTGCCAGTAGTATAAATAATTATAACTATGGCTACACCTTC; cdr3_aa: CASSINNYNYGYTF
v_call: TRBV25-1; clone_size: NA; j_call: TRBJ2-7; d_call: NA; cdr3_nt: TGTGCCAGCAGTGAATACTTTACAGGGTATGGCTACGAGCAGTACTTC; cdr3_aa: CASSEYFTGYGYEQYF
v_call: TRBV3-1/TRBV3-2; clone_size: NA; j_call: TRBJ2-2; d_call: TRBD2; cdr3_nt: TGTGCCAGCAGCCACGGGACTAGCCAGAACACCGGGGAGCTGTTTTTT; cdr3_aa: CASSHGTSQNTGELFF
v_call: TRBV4-2; clone_size: NA; j_call: TRBJ1-2; d_call: NA; cdr3_nt: TGTGCCAGCAGCCAAGATCAAGAGAAATCAGACTATGGCTACACCTTC; cdr3_aa: CASSQDQEKSDYGYTF
v_call: TRBV20-1; clone_size: NA; j_call: TRBJ1-4; d_call: TRBD1; cdr3_nt: TGCAGTGCTAGTCTTTTGGGACAGAATGAAAAACTGTTTTTT; cdr3_aa: CSASLLGQNEKLFF
v_call: TRBV10-3; clone_size: NA; j_call: TRBJ1-2; d_call: TRBD1; cdr3_nt: TGTGCCATCGCGGAGGGGGCACGGGGCTATGGCTACACCTTC; cdr3_aa: CAIAEGARGYGYTF
v_call: TRBV19; clone_size: NA; j_call: TRBJ2-7; d_call: NA; cdr3_nt: TGTGCCAGTAGTATAGGGACACCGTCCTACGAGCAGTACTTC; cdr3_aa: CASSIGTPSYEQYF
v_call: TRBV2; clone_size: NA; j_call: TRBJ2-3; d_call: TRBD2; cdr3_nt: TGTGCCACGAGCGGGGGCGCTAGCACAGATACGCAGTATTTT; cdr3_aa: CATSGGASTDTQYF
v_call: TRBV6-1; clone_size: NA; j_call: TRBJ1-2; d_call: NA; cdr3_nt: TGTGCCAGCAGTGAGAATAAGAACCACGGCTACACCTTC; cdr3_aa: CASSENKNHGYTF
v_call: TRBV21-1; clone_size: NA; j_call: TRBJ2-3; d_call: NA; cdr3_nt: TGTGCCAGCAACCTAAACAGGGTCCGCACAGATACGCAGTATTTT; cdr3_aa: CASNLNRVRTDTQYF
v_call: TRBV3-1/TRBV3-2; clone_size: NA; j_call: TRBJ1-2; d_call: TRBD1; cdr3_nt: TGTGCCAGCAGCCAAGGAACAGGGGCTGACTATGGCTACACCTTC; cdr3_aa: CASSQGTGADYGYTF
v_call: TRBV6-2/TRBV6-3; clone_size: NA; j_call: TRBJ2-7; d_call: NA; cdr3_nt: TGTGCCAGCAGTTACTCGAGCGAGCAGTACTTC; cdr3_aa: CASSYSSEQYF
v_call: TRBV7-8; clone_size: NA; j_call: TRBJ1-5; d_call: NA; cdr3_nt: TGTGCCAGCAGCTTAACAGGGTACCAGCCCCAGCATTTT; cdr3_aa: CASSLTGYQPQHF
v_call: TRBV5-6; clone_size: NA; j_call: TRBJ2-2; d_call: NA; cdr3_nt: TGTGCCAGCAGCCAAACTAAAAGCGGGACCGGGGAGCTGTTTTTT; cdr3_aa: CASSQTKSGTGELFF
v_call: TRBV5-3; clone_size: NA; j_call: TRBJ1-6; d_call: NA; cdr3_nt: TGTGCCAGAAGCTTGGTGGAGGGGTCAGTTTCTCGTCTCCACTTT; cdr3_aa: CARSLVEGSVSRLHF
v_call: TRBV19; clone_size: NA; j_call: TRBJ2-7; d_call: NA; cdr3_nt: TGTGCCAGTAGTTCATCCCAGGGATACTACGAGCAGTACTTC; cdr3_aa: CASSSSQGYYEQYF
v_call: TRBV6-2/TRBV6-3; clone_size: NA; j_call: TRBJ1-5; d_call: NA; cdr3_nt: TGTGCCAGCAGTTACGGGGGGGGCAATCAGCCCCAGCATTTT; cdr3_aa: CASSYGGGNQPQHF
v_call: TRBV28; clone_size: NA; j_call: TRBJ1-2; d_call: NA; cdr3_nt: TGTGCCAGCAGCCTCGAGGGGTTGGGCTATGGCTACACCTTC; cdr3_aa: CASSLEGLGYGYTF
v_call: TRBV19; clone_size: NA; j_call: TRBJ2-1; d_call: TRBD2; cdr3_nt: TGTGCCAGTAAAATAGCGGGAGGGCCCAATGAGCAGTTCTTC; cdr3_aa: CASKIAGGPNEQFF
v_call: TRBV7-8; clone_size: NA; j_call: TRBJ1-5; d_call: NA; cdr3_nt: TGTGCCAGCAGCCCAGCTTCCTACGCGGCTACCTCGCTCCAGGGTAGCAATCAGCCCCAGCATTTT; cdr3_aa: CASSPASYAATSLQGSNQPQHF
v_call: TRBV27; clone_size: NA; j_call: TRBJ1-1; d_call: NA; cdr3_nt: TGTGCCAGCAAGAGTTTCGGTCGGACTGAAGCTTTCTTT; cdr3_aa: CASKSFGRTEAFF
v_call: TRBV27; clone_size: NA; j_call: TRBJ1-4; d_call: NA; cdr3_nt: TGTGCCAGCACCGGAAGCAGCTCTAATGAAAAACTGTTTTTT; cdr3_aa: CASTGSSSNEKLFF
v_call: TRBV3-1/TRBV3-2; clone_size: NA; j_call: TRBJ1-5; d_call: TRBD1; cdr3_nt: TGTGCCAGCAGCCAAGCCGGGACAGGGCCTATATTCAATCAGCCCCAGCATTTT; cdr3_aa: CASSQAGTGPIFNQPQHF
v_call: TRBV19; clone_size: NA; j_call: TRBJ2-7; d_call: TRBD2; cdr3_nt: TGTGCCAGTAGTATGGGCGAGCGGGGGTGGAAGCAGTACTTC; cdr3_aa: CASSMGERGWKQYF
v_call: TRBV12-3/TRBV12-4; clone_size: NA; j_call: TRBJ2-5; d_call: NA; cdr3_nt: TGTGCCAGCAGCCTGGGGCAGAGGGAGACCCAGTACTTC; cdr3_aa: CASSLGQRETQYF
v_call: TRBV14; clone_size: NA; j_call: TRBJ2-1; d_call: NA; cdr3_nt: TGTGCCAGCAGCCCCGACATGACCTTGGACAATGAGCAGTTCTTC; cdr3_aa: CASSPDMTLDNEQFF
v_call: TRBV10-3; clone_size: NA; j_call: TRBJ1-3; d_call: NA; cdr3_nt: TGTGCCATCAGTGAGTCGTCCGGGGGCTCTGGAAACACCATATATTTT; cdr3_aa: CAISESSGGSGNTIYF
v_call: TRBV4-1; clone_size: NA; j_call: TRBJ2-1; d_call: TRBD2; cdr3_nt: TGCGCCAGCAGCCAAGATTCCCCTCAGTTTCAGCGGGGGGATAACAATGAGCAGTTCTTC; cdr3_aa: CASSQDSPQFQRGDNNEQFF
v_call: TRBV14; clone_size: NA; j_call: TRBJ1-1; d_call: NA; cdr3_nt: TGTGCCAGCAGCCCCACCAGGATTACTGAAGCTTTCTTT; cdr3_aa: CASSPTRITEAFF
v_call: TRBV4-1; clone_size: NA; j_call: TRBJ1-3; d_call: NA; cdr3_nt: TGCGCCAGCAGCCGGGGAGGGATAGCCCCTCTTGGAAACACCATATATTTT; cdr3_aa: CASSRGGIAPLGNTIYF
v_call: TRBV2; clone_size: NA; j_call: TRBJ1-6; d_call: NA; cdr3_nt: TGTGCCAGCAGTGAACGAGACTCACCCCTCCACTTT; cdr3_aa: CASSERDSPLHF
v_call: TRBV4-1; clone_size: once; j_call: TRBJ1-1; d_call: NA; cdr3_nt: TGCGCCAGCGGGCCGCTGAACACTGAAGCTTTCTTT; cdr3_aa: CASGPLNTEAFF
v_call: TRBV5-1; clone_size: once; j_call: TRBJ1-2; d_call: TRBD1; cdr3_nt: TGCGCCAGCAGCTTGGACAGGGGATTTGACTATGGCTACACCTTC; cdr3_aa: CASSLDRGFDYGYTF
v_call: TRBV5-5; clone_size: NA; j_call: TRBJ2-7; d_call: TRBD1; cdr3_nt: TGTGCCAGCAGCTTATTATGGACAGGTCAGTACGAGCAGTACTTC; cdr3_aa: CASSLLWTGQYEQYF
v_call: TRBV4-3; clone_size: once; j_call: TRBJ2-3; d_call: NA; cdr3_nt: TGCGCCAGCAGCCAAGATACGGCGGGGACTAGCACAGATACGCAGTATTTT; cdr3_aa: CASSQDTAGTSTDTQYF
v_call: TRBV7-2; clone_size: NA; j_call: TRBJ1-5; d_call: NA; cdr3_nt: TGTGCCAGCAGCTTACCAGGTAATAATCAGCCCCAGCATTTT; cdr3_aa: CASSLPGNNQPQHF
v_call: TRBV10-3; clone_size: NA; j_call: TRBJ2-7; d_call: NA; cdr3_nt: TGTGCCATCAGTGATGTCCTCTACGAGCAGTACTTC; cdr3_aa: CAISDVLYEQYF
v_call: TRBV10-1; clone_size: NA; j_call: TRBJ2-5; d_call: NA; cdr3_nt: TGCGCCAGCAGTAAGCAGGGATGGGAGACCCAGTACTTC; cdr3_aa: CASSKQGWETQYF
v_call: TRBV21-1; clone_size: NA; j_call: TRBJ1-2; d_call: NA; cdr3_nt: TGTGCCAGCAGCAAAGATGGGGACAGGGCGTGCTACACCTTC; cdr3_aa: CASSKDGDRACYTF
v_call: TRBV24-1; clone_size: NA; j_call: TRBJ1-2; d_call: TRBD1; cdr3_nt: TGTGCCACCAGTGAAGGGACAGGGGGCGTAGATGGCTACACCTTC; cdr3_aa: CATSEGTGGVDGYTF
v_call: TRBV4-1; clone_size: NA; j_call: TRBJ2-1; d_call: NA; cdr3_nt: TGCGCCAGCAGCCAAGATACCCCAACAGGGATCGGGAATGAGCAGTTCTTC; cdr3_aa: CASSQDTPTGIGNEQFF
v_call: TRBV10-3; clone_size: NA; j_call: TRBJ2-3; d_call: TRBD1; cdr3_nt: TGTGCCATCAGTGGTACAGGGACAGGGGGCTCAGGAGATACGCAGTATTTT; cdr3_aa: CAISGTGTGGSGDTQYF
v_call: TRBV5-5; clone_size: few; j_call: TRBJ2-7; d_call: TRBD1; cdr3_nt: TGTGCCAGCAGCTTTAGGGACAGGGGGTTCTACGAGCAGTACTTC; cdr3_aa: CASSFRDRGFYEQYF
v_call: TRBV4-1; clone_size: NA; j_call: TRBJ2-3; d_call: NA; cdr3_nt: TGCGCCAGCAGCCAACCTAGCGTAACAGATACGCAGTATTTT; cdr3_aa: CASSQPSVTDTQYF
v_call: TRBV15; clone_size: few; j_call: TRBJ1-5; d_call: NA; cdr3_nt: TGTGCCACCAGCAGAGAGTATAGCAATCAGCCCCAGCATTTT; cdr3_aa: CATSREYSNQPQHF
v_call: TRBV19; clone_size: NA; j_call: TRBJ1-5; d_call: TRBD1; cdr3_nt: TGTGCCAGTAGCCAGGGGGATCGACAGCCCCAGCATTTT; cdr3_aa: CASSQGDRQPQHF
v_call: TRBV6-5; clone_size: NA; j_call: TRBJ1-3; d_call: NA; cdr3_nt: TGTGCCAGCAGTTGGGAGGGAAACACCATATATTTT; cdr3_aa: CASSWEGNTIYF
v_call: TRBV19; clone_size: once; j_call: TRBJ1-2; d_call: NA; cdr3_nt: TGTGCCAGTAGTACCAGGGTTGCGGACTATGGCTACACCTTC; cdr3_aa: CASSTRVADYGYTF
v_call: TRBV10-2; clone_size: NA; j_call: TRBJ2-7; d_call: TRBD1; cdr3_nt: TGCGCCAGCAGTGGGGGACAGGGGGCCTCCTACGAGCAGTACTTC; cdr3_aa: CASSGGQGASYEQYF
v_call: TRBV7-2; clone_size: NA; j_call: TRBJ2-7; d_call: TRBD2; cdr3_nt: TGTGCCAGCAGCTTTTCGCGGGGGGGGTACTACGAGCAGTACTTC; cdr3_aa: CASSFSRGGYYEQYF
v_call: TRBV6-5; clone_size: NA; j_call: TRBJ2-1; d_call: NA; cdr3_nt: TGTGCCAGCAAGGGGGTTTACTCTGAGCAGTTCTTC; cdr3_aa: CASKGVYSEQFF
v_call: TRBV7-6; clone_size: NA; j_call: TRBJ2-2; d_call: TRBD1; cdr3_nt: TGTGCCAGCAGCCTCGGACAGGGCTACACCGGGGAGCTGTTTTTT; cdr3_aa: CASSLGQGYTGELFF
v_call: TRBV5-5; clone_size: NA; j_call: TRBJ1-6; d_call: NA; cdr3_nt: TGTGCCACTAGGGCCTCGATCCAGTCGCCCCTCCACTTT; cdr3_aa: CATRASIQSPLHF